This T cell receptor beta chain was recorded in a study of blood T cell repertoires in COVID-19 (dated by TCRdb to the early 2020s). About the investigation overall: Recovered participants in ImmuneRACE Cohort 3 were defined as having two consecutive negative NP/OP PCR tests, clearance from a healthcare professional, or resolution of symptoms. Where HLA class I and class II types were available, the types were taken from metadata supplied by the sample provider, not from assay-based typing. The repertoires were made available in a free public database intended to serve as a resource for research on the immune response to SARS-CoV-2. The prospective study material was composed of cDNA or gDNA derived from T cells, B-cell-depleted T cells, or PBMCs. The dataset comprised deeply sampled blood TCRbeta repertoires from subjects exposed to, actively infected with, or recovered from COVID-19. Samples came from the ongoing ImmuneRACE study (first 160 participants) plus 1,254 subjects from 6 global collaborators. The sample metadata nearly always contained a de-identified subject ID, COVID-19 status, age in years and sex. Samples covering the acute and convalescent phases of COVID-19 were provided by collaborators in the United States, Italy and Spain. Study-wide conclusions, independent of this receptor: How much clinical and demographic metadata was included differed by source and by participant, and the metadata was provided uncurated.

Reading from cysteine to phenylalanine, the CDR3 counts 15 amino acids. The CDR3 DNA has 45 bases and is translated from base 1. Ends trimmed: V by 1 base, J by 2 bases; bases unmatched to a gene: 2. From the germline V gene, CDR1 is SGHRS and CDR2 is YFSETQ. Participants in the prospective study were enrolled through a virtual design, were aged about 18 to 90 years, and lived in 24 United States geographic areas. In the prospective study, cohorts were assigned on the basis of participant-reported clinical history obtained from a screening survey and a study questionnaire. In the prospective study, mobile phlebotomists collected whole blood, serum and a nasopharyngeal or oropharyngeal swab from each participant. Participants in the prospective study had the option to provide additional blood draws and questionnaires over a roughly 2-month period. Before DNA extraction, blood samples from the prospective study were shipped at room temperature or frozen.

TCRbeta CDR3 regions were amplified from genomic DNA by means of the immunoSEQ Assay, a bias-controlled multiplex PCR. Concerning the study's data processing: The number of nucleated cells in each sample was estimated by amplification of reference gene primers within the assay. Sequence reads were collapsed and filtered to measure the absolute abundance of every unique TCRbeta CDR3 rearrangement. For each sample, productive Simpson clonality was calculated by taking the square root of Simpson's diversity index across productive rearrangements. TCRdb stores this immuneACCESS table with in-frame sequences only. Part of the clones is absent; in the studies checked, under half of the shortfall reflects unresolved V genes, and no reason is known for the rest. Clonal size and the V and J genes are those of that table, whereas D and trimming came from the DNA. The sample table holds over 250,000 clones, of which about 88% were seen once. In total, the top ten clones hold 2% to 2.5% of the sample.

As concerns this clone: Its antigen is still unknown. Within one base of it there is no much larger clone, and no base qualities were kept.

The sequence derives from a woman aged 55-69 years in a cohort exposed to, infected with or recovered from COVID-19 (not recorded which). Sequencing was done on a sample of PBMCs or T cells enriched from blood (not recorded which). The V and J segments used are TRBV5-1 and TRBJ2-5; TRBD1 lines up with 10 middle nucleotides. The CDR3 loop reads CASSLMGQGQETQYF. The nucleotide sequence is given as TGCGCCAGCAGCTTGATGGGACAGGGGCAAGAGACCCAGTACTTC.